The clone carrying this T cell receptor beta chain appeared many times. Germline values: CDR1 MNHNY, CDR2 SVGAGI (reference sequence). Trimming at V came to 2 bases and at J to 13 bases, leaving 6 bases not matched to a gene. This CDR3 comprises 12 residues. This entry comes from a study of blood T cell repertoires in COVID-19. For the study at large: Researchers got acute and convalescent COVID-19 samples from the United States, Italy and Spain. From T cells, B-cell-depleted T cells, or PBMCs came the material, which was cDNA or gDNA.

In the study's own analysis: For nucleated cells, counts were estimated from reference gene primer amplification. Using immunoSEQ multiplex PCR, the repertoire was profiled, and TCRdb retains in-frame clones only, with some absent. V and J calls and clone size come straight from that table; D and trimming were deduced from the DNA. The repertoire holds about 280,000 clones, with 65% to 90% as singletons. This sequence joins TRBV6-6 and TRBJ2-7; 9 bases fit TRBD1. The receptor was derived from a human donor in a cohort sampled during active COVID-19. Sequencing used peripheral blood. The CDR3 reads CASSYGGQGRYF. DNA of the CDR3: TGTGCCAGCAGTTACGGGGGACAGGGTCGATACTTC.